The rows below give T cell receptor beta chains drawn from one sample of a study of blood T cell repertoires in COVID-19. Clones were read by immunoSEQ multiplex PCR, and TCRdb kept only the in-frame ones, dropping some. This repertoire shows roughly 50,000 clones, 65% to 80% found once; its top ten account for just under 15%. The source material was peripheral blood. The receptors were gathered from a human donor with active or convalescent COVID-19. The donor label of this sample is uncertain. The CDR3 runs from the conserved cysteine through the conserved F or W. Each record gives: CDR3 protein, CDR3 DNA, clone size, V gene, D gene, J gene. D genes are given only for firm matches. The size of a clone is reported for some rows only, either as once, few or many, or as a class for expanded clones.

CDR3aa: CASSVEVAGGPSEQFF
CDR3nt: TGTGCCAGCAGCGTAGAAGTAGCGGGAGGGCCAAGTGAGCAGTTCTTC
abundance: few
v_gene: TRBV9
d_gene: TRBD2
j_gene: TRBJ2-1

CDR3aa: CSVGQGAQVYGEQFF
CDR3nt: TGCAGCGTTGGCCAGGGGGCGCAGGTATACGGTGAGCAGTTCTTC
abundance: NA
v_gene: TRBV29-1
d_gene: TRBD1
j_gene: TRBJ2-1

CDR3aa: CSVERDSRLHNEQFF
CDR3nt: TGCAGCGTTGAACGGGACAGCAGATTACACAATGAGCAGTTCTTC
abundance: NA
v_gene: TRBV29-1
d_gene: TRBD1
j_gene: TRBJ2-1

CDR3aa: CASSQLQGMEYEQYF
CDR3nt: TGTGCCAGCAGCCAACTACAGGGGATGGAGTACGAGCAGTACTTC
abundance: once
v_gene: TRBV3-1/TRBV3-2
d_gene: TRBD1
j_gene: TRBJ2-7

CDR3aa: CASRVVGDDNEQFF
CDR3nt: TGCGCCAGCAGGGTAGTGGGCGACGACAATGAGCAGTTCTTC
abundance: NA
v_gene: TRBV5-1
d_gene: NA
j_gene: TRBJ2-1

CDR3aa: CAAGTGEETQYF
CDR3nt: TGTGCCGCAGGGACAGGGGAAGAGACCCAGTACTTC
abundance: NA
v_gene: TRBV12-3/TRBV12-4
d_gene: TRBD1
j_gene: TRBJ2-5

CDR3aa: CASSQGQAYGYTF
CDR3nt: TGTGCCAGCAGCCAGGGACAAGCCTATGGCTACACCTTC
abundance: NA
v_gene: TRBV7-8
d_gene: NA
j_gene: TRBJ1-2

CDR3aa: CASSFSTSGTLGGELFF
CDR3nt: TGTGCCAGCAGTTTCTCGACTAGCGGGACCCTCGGCGGGGAGCTGTTTTTT
abundance: NA
v_gene: TRBV28
d_gene: TRBD2
j_gene: TRBJ2-2

CDR3aa: CATSGLNEKLFF
CDR3nt: TGTGCCACCAGTGGACTAAATGAAAAACTGTTTTTT
abundance: once
v_gene: TRBV24-1
d_gene: NA
j_gene: TRBJ1-4

CDR3aa: CASSQGQSYTEAFF
CDR3nt: TGCGCCAGCAGCCAGGGACAGAGCTATACTGAAGCTTTCTTT
abundance: few
v_gene: TRBV5-1
d_gene: TRBD1
j_gene: TRBJ1-1

CDR3aa: CASSWDTDLTDTQYF
CDR3nt: TGTGCCAGCAGTTGGGACACAGACCTCACAGATACGCAGTATTTT
abundance: NA
v_gene: TRBV9
d_gene: NA
j_gene: TRBJ2-3

CDR3aa: CASSPGSGGSYNEQFF
CDR3nt: TGTGCCAGCTCACCCGGTAGCGGGGGTTCCTACAATGAGCAGTTCTTC
abundance: NA
v_gene: TRBV18
d_gene: TRBD2
j_gene: TRBJ2-1

CDR3aa: CATSDLDRGLAEAFF
CDR3nt: TGTGCCACCAGTGATTTAGACAGGGGGCTAGCTGAAGCTTTCTTT
abundance: few
v_gene: TRBV24-1
d_gene: TRBD1
j_gene: TRBJ1-1

CDR3aa: CASSEGGLAQDEQFF
CDR3nt: TGCGCCAGCAGTGAGGGGGGACTAGCGCAGGATGAGCAGTTCTTC
abundance: NA
v_gene: TRBV10-1
d_gene: TRBD2
j_gene: TRBJ2-1

CDR3aa: CASRQQGTDTQYF
CDR3nt: TGTGCCAGCAGACAACAGGGGACAGATACGCAGTATTTT
abundance: NA
v_gene: TRBV14
d_gene: TRBD1
j_gene: TRBJ2-3

CDR3aa: CASGRSGDNQPQHF
CDR3nt: TGTGCCAGCGGTCGTTCGGGTGATAATCAGCCCCAGCATTTT
abundance: NA
v_gene: TRBV6-5
d_gene: NA
j_gene: TRBJ1-5

CDR3aa: CASSYRGEYGYTF
CDR3nt: TGTGCCAGCAGTTACAGGGGGGAATATGGCTACACCTTC
abundance: NA
v_gene: TRBV28
d_gene: TRBD1
j_gene: TRBJ1-2

CDR3aa: CATQEGTDVLGYTF
CDR3nt: TGTGCCACCCAAGAAGGGACAGATGTTCTGGGCTACACCTTC
abundance: NA
v_gene: TRBV19
d_gene: TRBD1
j_gene: TRBJ1-2

CDR3aa: CASSLLATRSTDTQYF
CDR3nt: TGCGCCAGCAGCCTTCTAGCAACCCGGAGCACAGATACGCAGTATTTT
abundance: NA
v_gene: TRBV5-1
d_gene: NA
j_gene: TRBJ2-3

CDR3aa: CASSPRGGRETQYF
CDR3nt: TGTGCCAGCAGCCCCCGGGGCGGGAGGGAGACCCAGTACTTC
abundance: few
v_gene: TRBV6-5
d_gene: TRBD2
j_gene: TRBJ2-5

CDR3aa: CASSQGLRETQYF
CDR3nt: TGTGCCAGTAGTCAGGGTCTCCGGGAGACCCAGTACTTC
abundance: NA
v_gene: TRBV19
d_gene: NA
j_gene: TRBJ2-5

CDR3aa: CASSESGTGKAFF
CDR3nt: TGCGCCAGCAGTGAGTCCGGGACAGGGAAAGCTTTCTTT
abundance: NA
v_gene: TRBV10-1
d_gene: TRBD1
j_gene: TRBJ1-1

CDR3aa: CASGGTATYEQYF
CDR3nt: TGTGCCAGCGGAGGGACAGCCACCTACGAGCAGTACTTC
abundance: NA
v_gene: TRBV27
d_gene: NA
j_gene: TRBJ2-7

CDR3aa: CASSLDRVNEQYF
CDR3nt: TGTGCCAGCAGTCTCGACAGGGTGAACGAGCAGTACTTC
abundance: NA
v_gene: TRBV4-2
d_gene: TRBD1
j_gene: TRBJ2-7

CDR3aa: CAISGGQGVVDTQYF
CDR3nt: TGTGCCATCAGTGGGGGACAGGGGGTGGTGGATACGCAGTATTTT
abundance: NA
v_gene: TRBV10-3
d_gene: TRBD1
j_gene: TRBJ2-3

CDR3aa: CAAGDPNYGYTF
CDR3nt: TGCGCCGCCGGGGATCCTAACTATGGCTACACCTTC
abundance: once
v_gene: TRBV10-1
d_gene: NA
j_gene: TRBJ1-2

CDR3aa: CASSPLTGLSSYEQYF
CDR3nt: TGTGCCAGCAGCCCTCTGACAGGGCTGAGCTCCTACGAGCAGTACTTC
abundance: NA
v_gene: TRBV3-1/TRBV3-2
d_gene: TRBD1
j_gene: TRBJ2-7

CDR3aa: CASSSAPGYTEAFF
CDR3nt: TGTGCCAGCAGCTCGGCCCCAGGGTACACTGAAGCTTTCTTT
abundance: NA
v_gene: TRBV5-4
d_gene: NA
j_gene: TRBJ1-1

CDR3aa: CASSLSTGYFSGNTIYF
CDR3nt: TGTGCCAGCAGTTTAAGTACAGGATACTTCTCTGGAAACACCATATATTTT
abundance: few
v_gene: TRBV28
d_gene: NA
j_gene: TRBJ1-3

CDR3aa: CASTEETQYF
CDR3nt: TGTGCCAGCACCGAAGAGACCCAGTACTTC
abundance: NA
v_gene: TRBV6-5
d_gene: NA
j_gene: TRBJ2-5

CDR3aa: CASSLSAVNEQYF
CDR3nt: TGTGCCAGCAGCTTAAGTGCGGTGAACGAGCAGTACTTC
abundance: NA
v_gene: TRBV7-2
d_gene: NA
j_gene: TRBJ2-7

CDR3aa: CASSLADATSGSYEQYF
CDR3nt: TGCGCCAGCAGCTTGGCGGACGCGACTAGCGGGAGCTACGAGCAGTACTTC
abundance: NA
v_gene: TRBV5-1
d_gene: TRBD2
j_gene: TRBJ2-7

CDR3aa: CASRQTSGRTDTQYF
CDR3nt: TGTGCCAGCAGGCAGACTAGCGGGAGAACAGATACGCAGTATTTT
abundance: NA
v_gene: TRBV3-1/TRBV3-2
d_gene: TRBD2
j_gene: TRBJ2-3

CDR3aa: CASLGIAGGEQYF
CDR3nt: TGTGCCAGTCTAGGAATAGCGGGCGGCGAGCAGTACTTC
abundance: NA
v_gene: TRBV28
d_gene: TRBD2
j_gene: TRBJ2-7

CDR3aa: CASSLLSDNEQFF
CDR3nt: TGTGCCAGCAGCCTCCTGTCGGACAATGAGCAGTTCTTC
abundance: NA
v_gene: TRBV2
d_gene: NA
j_gene: TRBJ2-1